These T cell receptor beta chains were read from a single sample in a study of PD-L1 blockade in urothelial cancer. TCRdb's copy holds only in-frame clones and misses some; the assay was immunoSEQ multiplex PCR. The table records about 100,000 clones, 90% to 95% of them present only once. The sample was PBMCs, taken around atezolizumab (anti-PD-L1) treatment. The receptors come from a woman of 80 years or more with urothelial cancer. Both conserved end residues are part of each CDR3. Each record gives: D gene, clone size, V gene, J gene, CDR3 DNA, CDR3 protein. D genes are given only for firm matches. The size of a clone is reported for some rows only, either as once, few or many, or as a class for expanded clones.

d_gene: TRBD1
abundance: NA
v_gene: TRBV28
j_gene: TRBJ1-5
CDR3nt: TGTGCCAGCAGTTCAGGACAGGGTAGTCAGCCCCAGCATTTT
CDR3aa: CASSSGQGSQPQHF

d_gene: NA
abundance: NA
v_gene: TRBV11-1
j_gene: TRBJ1-1
CDR3nt: TGTGCCAGCAGCACGGGGGAGAACACTGAAGCTTTCTTT
CDR3aa: CASSTGENTEAFF

d_gene: NA
abundance: NA
v_gene: TRBV9
j_gene: TRBJ1-1
CDR3nt: TGTGCCAGCAGCGTAATAGGGGGGGTTGAAGCTTTCTTT
CDR3aa: CASSVIGGVEAFF

d_gene: TRBD1
abundance: NA
v_gene: TRBV15
j_gene: TRBJ2-7
CDR3nt: TGTGCCACCAGCAGAGACAGGGGGCTGGACGAGCAGTACTTC
CDR3aa: CATSRDRGLDEQYF

d_gene: TRBD2
abundance: NA
v_gene: TRBV5-1
j_gene: TRBJ2-2
CDR3nt: TGCGCCAGCCAAGAAGGGACTATGAACACCGGGGAGCTGTTTTTT
CDR3aa: CASQEGTMNTGELFF

d_gene: NA
abundance: once
v_gene: TRBV25-1
j_gene: TRBJ1-1
CDR3nt: TGTGCCAGCACTAGTGTAGGGAGGAGTGAAGCTTTCTTT
CDR3aa: CASTSVGRSEAFF

d_gene: NA
abundance: NA
v_gene: TRBV21-1
j_gene: TRBJ2-1
CDR3nt: TGTGCCAGCAGCAAGCTAGGTGAGCAGTTCTTC
CDR3aa: CASSKLGEQFF

d_gene: NA
abundance: NA
v_gene: TRBV6-4
j_gene: TRBJ1-2
CDR3nt: TGTGCCAGCAGCCGAGAAGCAGGGAATGGCTACACCTTC
CDR3aa: CASSREAGNGYTF

d_gene: NA
abundance: NA
v_gene: TRBV27
j_gene: TRBJ1-2
CDR3nt: TGTGCCAGCAGTTTTTACGTGCAGGGAGGTAACTATGGCTACACCTTC
CDR3aa: CASSFYVQGGNYGYTF

d_gene: NA
abundance: NA
v_gene: TRBV7-9
j_gene: TRBJ2-3
CDR3nt: TGTGCCAGCAGCTTTGATGGCGGGTCGGCAGATACGCAGTATTTT
CDR3aa: CASSFDGGSADTQYF

d_gene: TRBD2
abundance: NA
v_gene: TRBV4-2
j_gene: TRBJ2-1
CDR3nt: TGTGCCAGCAGCCCGGAGGTGTTAGCGGGAGGTCGGAATGAGCAGTTCTTC
CDR3aa: CASSPEVLAGGRNEQFF

d_gene: TRBD1
abundance: NA
v_gene: TRBV27
j_gene: TRBJ1-5
CDR3nt: TGTGCCAGCAGTTCGGGGACAGGGAGTGATCAGCCCCAGCATTTT
CDR3aa: CASSSGTGSDQPQHF

d_gene: NA
abundance: NA
v_gene: TRBV30
j_gene: TRBJ1-1
CDR3nt: TGTGCCTGGAGTGTAAGGGGAGGGGGGGCAGGCGCTTTCTTT
CDR3aa: CAWSVRGGGAGAFF

d_gene: NA
abundance: NA
v_gene: TRBV6-1
j_gene: TRBJ1-4
CDR3nt: TGTGCCAGCAGTGAACACGGACAGCACCCGTTTTTT
CDR3aa: CASSEHGQHPFF

d_gene: TRBD1
abundance: NA
v_gene: TRBV5-4
j_gene: TRBJ2-7
CDR3nt: TGTGCCAGCAGCTCCTGGGACAGGGGGATACGGTACGAGCAGTACTTC
CDR3aa: CASSSWDRGIRYEQYF

d_gene: TRBD1
abundance: NA
v_gene: TRBV4-2
j_gene: TRBJ1-1
CDR3nt: TGTGCCAGCAGCCAAGCACACAGGGGCCATAACACTGAAGCTTTCTTT
CDR3aa: CASSQAHRGHNTEAFF

d_gene: TRBD1
abundance: NA
v_gene: TRBV6-5
j_gene: TRBJ2-7
CDR3nt: TGTGCCAGCAGTCCGGGACAGAGCTTCTACGAGCAGTACTTC
CDR3aa: CASSPGQSFYEQYF

d_gene: NA
abundance: NA
v_gene: TRBV7-9
j_gene: TRBJ1-1
CDR3nt: TGTGCCAGCAGCTTGCTGGGAGGGGGAGGTACTGAAGCTTTCTTT
CDR3aa: CASSLLGGGGTEAFF

d_gene: NA
abundance: NA
v_gene: TRBV16
j_gene: TRBJ1-1
CDR3nt: TGTGCCAGCAGCCAATCGTACAGAAACACTGAAGCTTTCTTT
CDR3aa: CASSQSYRNTEAFF